A single sample is the source of the 8 T cell receptor beta chains below, sequenced in a study of T cell responses to AZD1222 COVID-19 vaccine. Clones were read by immunoSEQ multiplex PCR, and TCRdb kept only the in-frame ones, dropping some. The sample contains roughly 190,000 clones, 91% of which appear only once. The starting material was peripheral blood, obtained 28 days after the second AZD1222 dose. The receptors originated from an adult who received the AZD1222 COVID-19 vaccine.

The gene calls are TRBV7-2 and TRBJ2-7, with TRBD2 matching over 16 bases. This CDR3 has 16 residues. CDR1 and CDR2 from the germline V gene are SGHTA and FQGNSA. Trimming took 4 bases from V and 6 from J; bases not matched to a gene: 6. The CDR3 DNA reads TGTGCCAGCAGCTCCCCGGGACTAGCGGGAGGGACCGAGCAGTACTTC. As protein: CASSSPGLAGGTEQYF.

The chain has TRBV9 and TRBJ2-5; 11 nucleotides agree with TRBD2. The CDR3 extends over 14 amino acids. The germline V gene has CDR1 SGDLS and CDR2 YYNGEE. Trimming took 4 bases from V and 5 from J; bases not matched to a gene: 4. The CDR3 DNA follows: TGTGCCAGCAGCCGGACTAGCGGGTCGGAGACCCAGTACTTC. This codes for CASSRTSGSETQYF. The full variable domain, with the rest looked up from reference TRBV9 and TRBJ2-5, is DSGVTQTPKHLITATGQRVTLRCSPRSGDLSVYWYQQSLDQGLQFLIQYYNGEERAKGNILERFSAQQFPDLHSELNLSSLELGDSALYFCASSRTSGSETQYFGPGTRLLVL.

This chain uses TRBV5-4 with TRBJ2-1, with 9 bases lining up with TRBD2. Germline V gene sequence: CDR1 SGHNT, CDR2 YYREEE (reference sequence). The CDR3 sequence is 15 residues long. J was trimmed by 6 bases and V by 4 bases; bases with no gene match: 8. The CDR3 DNA is TGTGCCAGCAGCGCCGCCGGACTAGCGACCAATGAGCAGTTCTTC. This sequence encodes CASSAAGLATNEQFF.

V gene TRBV11-2 combines with J gene TRBJ2-1; the D gene is possibly TRBD2 (6 bases). The V gene lost 10 bases and the J gene lost 3 bases, with 16 bases spanning the gap. The CDR3 loop spans 14 amino acids. The germline CDR1 and CDR2 sequences are SGHAT and FQNNGV. CDR3 protein: CATSSPGLYNEQFF. CDR3 DNA sequence: TGTGCCACTTCGTCTCCGGGACTCTACAATGAGCAGTTCTTC.

The chain uses TRBV9 and TRBJ2-3, with D possibly being TRBD2 (5 bases). Germline CDR1 reads SGDLS; CDR2 reads YYNGEE. Deletions cut 4 bases from V and 3 bases from J, with 15 bases between. This CDR3 has 15 amino acids. As DNA, the CDR3 is TGTGCCAGCAGCCGGACTCAACTCCTAACAGATACGCAGTATTTT. Its translation: CASSRTQLLTDTQYF.

This clone appeared a single time. A junction end diverges from the germline sequence, so it may reflect a read error. V usage is TRBV28 and J usage is TRBJ1-1; unclear D gene. The germline CDR1 and CDR2 sequences are MDHEN and SYDVKM. The CDR3 loop spans 12 amino acids. Here the CDR3 DNA reads TGTGCCAGCAGTTTGCCTCCCGTCCCCCCCCTCTTT. Its translation is CASSLPPVPPLF.

The CDR3: CASGSGASTDTQYF. The CDR3 DNA follows: TGTGCCAGCGGTAGTGGGGCTAGCACAGATACGCAGTATTTT. The chain uses TRBV9 and TRBJ2-3; tentative D call: TRBD1 (5 bases). There are 14 residues in the CDR3. CDR1 is SGDLS and CDR2 is YYNGEE in the germline V gene. V gave up 7 bases and J gave up 0 bases, with 12 bases separating them.

The CDR3 is CASRGPGQGTNEQFF. The CDR3 DNA follows: TGTGCCAGCAGAGGACCGGGACAGGGGACGAATGAGCAGTTCTTC. The chain joins TRBV27 to TRBJ2-1; TRBD1 matches 10 bases. This CDR3 spans 15 amino acids. Per germline, CDR1 MNHEY and CDR2 SMNVEV (reference sequence). The J segment lost 7 bases and the V segment lost 6 bases, leaving 9 bases of the junction unmatched.